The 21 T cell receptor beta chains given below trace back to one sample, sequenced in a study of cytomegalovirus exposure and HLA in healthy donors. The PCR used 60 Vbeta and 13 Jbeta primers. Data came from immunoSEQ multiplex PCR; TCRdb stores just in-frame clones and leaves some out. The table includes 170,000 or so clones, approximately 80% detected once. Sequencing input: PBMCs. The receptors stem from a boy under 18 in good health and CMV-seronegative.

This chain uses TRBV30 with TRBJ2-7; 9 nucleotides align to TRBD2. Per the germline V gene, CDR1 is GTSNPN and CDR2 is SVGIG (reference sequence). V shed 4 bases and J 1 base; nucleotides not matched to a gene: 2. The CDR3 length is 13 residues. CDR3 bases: TGTGCCTGGACTAGCGGGGCATCCTACGAGCAGTACTTC. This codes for CAWTSGASYEQYF.

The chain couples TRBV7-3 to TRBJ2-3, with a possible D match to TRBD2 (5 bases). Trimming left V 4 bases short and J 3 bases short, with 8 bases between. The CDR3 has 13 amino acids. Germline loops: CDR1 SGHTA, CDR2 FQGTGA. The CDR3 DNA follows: TGTGCCAGCAGCTCGGACTGGACAGATACGCAGTATTTT. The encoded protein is CASSSDWTDTQYF. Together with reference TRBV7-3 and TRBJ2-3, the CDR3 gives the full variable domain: GAGVSQTPSNKVTEKGKYVELRCDPISGHTALYWYRQSLGQGPEFLIYFQGTGAADDSGLPNDRFFAVRPEGSVSTLKIQRTERGDSAVYLCASSSDWTDTQYFGPGTRLTVL.

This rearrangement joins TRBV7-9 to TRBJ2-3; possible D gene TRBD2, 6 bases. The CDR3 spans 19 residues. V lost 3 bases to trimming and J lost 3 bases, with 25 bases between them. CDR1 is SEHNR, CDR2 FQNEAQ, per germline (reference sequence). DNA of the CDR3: TGTGCCAGCAGCTTCGATAGGGGAGGAAGCTCCCCGGGGACAGATACGCAGTATTTT. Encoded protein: CASSFDRGGSSPGTDTQYF.

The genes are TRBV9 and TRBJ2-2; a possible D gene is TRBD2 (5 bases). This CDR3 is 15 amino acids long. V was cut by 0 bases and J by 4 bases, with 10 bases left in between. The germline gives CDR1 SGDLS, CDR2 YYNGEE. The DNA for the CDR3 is TGTGCCAGCAGCGTAGCTACTGAGGGCACCGGGGAGCTGTTTTTT. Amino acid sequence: CASSVATEGTGELFF. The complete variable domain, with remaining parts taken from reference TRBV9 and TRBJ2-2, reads DSGVTQTPKHLITATGQRVTLRCSPRSGDLSVYWYQQSLDQGLQFLIQYYNGEERAKGNILERFSAQQFPDLHSELNLSSLELGDSALYFCASSVATEGTGELFFGEGSRLTVL.

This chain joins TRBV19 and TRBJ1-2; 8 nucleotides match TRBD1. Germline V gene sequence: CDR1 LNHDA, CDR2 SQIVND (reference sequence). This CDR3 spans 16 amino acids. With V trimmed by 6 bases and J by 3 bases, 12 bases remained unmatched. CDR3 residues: CASSFGGKTGDYGYTF. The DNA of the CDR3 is TGTGCCAGTAGCTTCGGTGGGAAGACAGGGGACTATGGCTACACCTTC.

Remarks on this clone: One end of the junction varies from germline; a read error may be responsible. The CDR3: CASSLGPGGPDTQYF. The CDR3 bases are TGTGCTAGCAGCTTAGGTCCGGGAGGGCCAGATACGCAGTATTTT. This rearrangement joins TRBV7-7 to TRBJ2-3; 8 bases fit TRBD2. CDR1 and CDR2 from the germline V gene are SSHAT and FNYEAQ (reference sequence). This CDR3 region has 15 residues.

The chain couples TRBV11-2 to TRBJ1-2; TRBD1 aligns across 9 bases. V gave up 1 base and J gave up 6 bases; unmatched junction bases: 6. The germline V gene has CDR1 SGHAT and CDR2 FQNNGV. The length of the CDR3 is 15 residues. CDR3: CASSLGDRVQDGYTF. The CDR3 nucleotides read TGTGCCAGCAGCTTAGGGGACAGGGTCCAGGATGGCTACACCTTC.

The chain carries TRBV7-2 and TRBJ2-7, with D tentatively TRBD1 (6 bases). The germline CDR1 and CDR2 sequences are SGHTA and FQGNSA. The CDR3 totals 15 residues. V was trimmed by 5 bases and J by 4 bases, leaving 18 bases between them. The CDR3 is CASSRDMGHPYEQYF. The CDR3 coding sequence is TGTGCCAGCAGCAGAGATATGGGACACCCTTACGAGCAGTACTTC.

The CDR3 sequence is CASSLSTGARGGGEQFF. As DNA, the CDR3 is TGCGCCAGCAGCTTAAGTACAGGGGCGAGGGGAGGTGGTGAGCAGTTCTTC. The chain uses TRBV5-1 and TRBJ2-1; D possibly corresponds to TRBD1 (7 bases). V lost 2 bases, J lost 9 bases, and 24 bases lay in between. Germline CDR1 SGHRS, CDR2 YFSETQ. CDR3 length: 17 residues. Full variable domain (outside the CDR3, taken from reference TRBV5-1 and TRBJ2-1): KAGVTQTPRYLIKTRGQQVTLSCSPISGHRSVSWYQQTPGQGLQFLFEYFSETQRNKGNFPGRFSGRQFSNSRSEMNVSTLELGDSALYLCASSLSTGARGGGEQFFGPGTRLTVL.

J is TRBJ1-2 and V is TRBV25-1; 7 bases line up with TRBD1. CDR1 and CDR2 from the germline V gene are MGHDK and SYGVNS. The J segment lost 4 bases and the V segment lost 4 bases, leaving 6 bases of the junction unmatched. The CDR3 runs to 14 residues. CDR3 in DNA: TGTGCCAGCAGTGCCGGACAGGCTGGCTATGGCTACACCTTC. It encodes CASSAGQAGYGYTF.

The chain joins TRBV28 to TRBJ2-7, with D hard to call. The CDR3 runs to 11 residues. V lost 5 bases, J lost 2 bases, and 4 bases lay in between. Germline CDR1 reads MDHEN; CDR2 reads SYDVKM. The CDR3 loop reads CASSLPYEQYF. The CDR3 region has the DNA TGTGCCAGCAGTCTCCCCTACGAGCAGTACTTC.

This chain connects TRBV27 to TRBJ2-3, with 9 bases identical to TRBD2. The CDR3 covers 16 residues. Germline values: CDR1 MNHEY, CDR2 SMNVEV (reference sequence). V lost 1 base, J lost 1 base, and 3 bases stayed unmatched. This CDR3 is CASSLLRGGGTDTQYF. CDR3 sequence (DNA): TGTGCCAGCAGTTTATTGCGCGGGGGGGGCACAGATACGCAGTATTTT.

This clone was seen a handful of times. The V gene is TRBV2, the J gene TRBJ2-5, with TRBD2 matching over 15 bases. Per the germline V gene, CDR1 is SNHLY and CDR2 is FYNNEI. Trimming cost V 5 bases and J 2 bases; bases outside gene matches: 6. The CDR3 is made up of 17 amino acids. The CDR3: CASSNPGLAGGQETQYF. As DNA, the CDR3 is TGTGCCAGCAGTAACCCGGGACTAGCGGGAGGACAAGAGACCCAGTACTTC. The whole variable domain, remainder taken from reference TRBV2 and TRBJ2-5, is EPEVTQTPSHQVTQMGQEVILRCVPISNHLYFYWYRQILGQKVEFLVSFYNNEISEKSEIFDDQFSVERPDGSNFTLKIRSTKLEDSAMYFCASSNPGLAGGQETQYFGPGTRLLVL.

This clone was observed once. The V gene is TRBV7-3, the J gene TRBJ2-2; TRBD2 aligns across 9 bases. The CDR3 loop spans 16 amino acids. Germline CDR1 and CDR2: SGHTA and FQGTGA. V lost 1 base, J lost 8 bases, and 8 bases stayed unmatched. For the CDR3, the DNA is TGTGCCAGCAGCTTAAACAGCGGGAGGACGCAAGGGGAGCTGTTTTTT. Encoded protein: CASSLNSGRTQGELFF.

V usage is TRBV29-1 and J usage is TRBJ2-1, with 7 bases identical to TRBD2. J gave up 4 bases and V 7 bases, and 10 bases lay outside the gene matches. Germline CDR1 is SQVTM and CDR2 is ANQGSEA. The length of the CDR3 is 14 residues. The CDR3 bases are TGCAGCGCTGGGGGACTACAACTATACAATGAGCAGTTCTTC. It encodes CSAGGLQLYNEQFF.

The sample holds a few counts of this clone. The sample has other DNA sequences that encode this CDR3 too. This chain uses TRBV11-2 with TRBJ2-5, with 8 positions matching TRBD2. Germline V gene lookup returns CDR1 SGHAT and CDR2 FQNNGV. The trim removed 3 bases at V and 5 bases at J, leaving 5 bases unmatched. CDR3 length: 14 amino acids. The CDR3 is CASSFGGGGETQYF. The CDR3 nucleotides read TGTGCCAGCAGCTTCGGGGGGGGAGGCGAGACCCAGTACTTC.

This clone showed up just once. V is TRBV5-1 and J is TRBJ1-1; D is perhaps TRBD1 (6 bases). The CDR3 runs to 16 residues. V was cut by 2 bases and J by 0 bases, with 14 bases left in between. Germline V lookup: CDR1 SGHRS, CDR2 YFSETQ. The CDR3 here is CASSFHPGQVNTEAFF. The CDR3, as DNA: TGCGCCAGCAGCTTCCATCCGGGACAAGTGAACACTGAAGCTTTCTTT. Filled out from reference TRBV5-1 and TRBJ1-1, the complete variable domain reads KAGVTQTPRYLIKTRGQQVTLSCSPISGHRSVSWYQQTPGQGLQFLFEYFSETQRNKGNFPGRFSGRQFSNSRSEMNVSTLELGDSALYLCASSFHPGQVNTEAFFGQGTRLTVV.

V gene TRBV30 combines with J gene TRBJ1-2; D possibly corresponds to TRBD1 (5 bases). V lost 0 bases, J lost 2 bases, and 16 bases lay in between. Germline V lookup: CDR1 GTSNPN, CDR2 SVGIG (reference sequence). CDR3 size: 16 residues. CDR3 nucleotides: TGTGCCTGGAGTGTATTTATCGGCAGGGAAAACTATGGCTACACCTTC. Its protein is CAWSVFIGRENYGYTF.

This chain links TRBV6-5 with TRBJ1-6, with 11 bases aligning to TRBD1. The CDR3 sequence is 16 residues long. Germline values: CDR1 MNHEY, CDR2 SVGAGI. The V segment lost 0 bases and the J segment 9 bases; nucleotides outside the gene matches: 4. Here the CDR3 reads CASSYSYGTGGSPLHF. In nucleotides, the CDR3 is TGTGCCAGCAGTTACTCATACGGGACAGGGGGTTCACCCCTCCACTTT.

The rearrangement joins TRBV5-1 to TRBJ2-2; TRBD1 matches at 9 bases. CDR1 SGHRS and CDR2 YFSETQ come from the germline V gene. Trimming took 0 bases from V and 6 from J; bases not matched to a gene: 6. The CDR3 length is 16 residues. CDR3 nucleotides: TGCGCCAGCAGCTTGGCCGGGACAGGGAGGGCCGGGGAGCTGTTTTTT. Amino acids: CASSLAGTGRAGELFF.

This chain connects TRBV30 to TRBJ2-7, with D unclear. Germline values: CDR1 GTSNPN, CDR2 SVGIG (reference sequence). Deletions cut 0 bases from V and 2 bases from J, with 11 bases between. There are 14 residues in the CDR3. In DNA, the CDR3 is TGTGCCTGGAGTGTCGGTGCCGAGACCTACGAGCAGTACTTC. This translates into CAWSVGAETYEQYF.